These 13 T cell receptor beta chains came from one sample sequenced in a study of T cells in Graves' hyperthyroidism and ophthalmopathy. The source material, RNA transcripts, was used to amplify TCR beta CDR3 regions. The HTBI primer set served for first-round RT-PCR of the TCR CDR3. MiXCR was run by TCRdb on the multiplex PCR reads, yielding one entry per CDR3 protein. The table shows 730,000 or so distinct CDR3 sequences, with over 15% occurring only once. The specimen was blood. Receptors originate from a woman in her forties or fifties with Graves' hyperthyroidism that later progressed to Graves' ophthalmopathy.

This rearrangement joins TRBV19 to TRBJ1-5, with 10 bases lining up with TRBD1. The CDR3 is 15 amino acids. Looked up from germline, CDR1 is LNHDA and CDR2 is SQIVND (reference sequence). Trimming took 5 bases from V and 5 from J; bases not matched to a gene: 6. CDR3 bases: TGTGCCAGTAGTGCCCCGGGACAGGGGTATCAGCCCCAGCATTTT. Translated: CASSAPGQGYQPQHF.

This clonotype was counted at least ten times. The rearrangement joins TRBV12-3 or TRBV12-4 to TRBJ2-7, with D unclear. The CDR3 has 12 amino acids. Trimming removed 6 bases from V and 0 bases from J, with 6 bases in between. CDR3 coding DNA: TGTGCCAGCAGAGGCACCTCCTACGAGCAGTACTTC. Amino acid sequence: CASRGTSYEQYF.

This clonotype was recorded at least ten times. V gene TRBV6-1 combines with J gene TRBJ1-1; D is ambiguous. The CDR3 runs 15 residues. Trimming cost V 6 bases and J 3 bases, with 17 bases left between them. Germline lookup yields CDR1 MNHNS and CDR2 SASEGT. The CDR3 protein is CASRQYGSGDTEAFF. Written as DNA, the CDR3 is TGTGCCAGCAGGCAATACGGATCCGGGGACACTGAAGCTTTCTTT.

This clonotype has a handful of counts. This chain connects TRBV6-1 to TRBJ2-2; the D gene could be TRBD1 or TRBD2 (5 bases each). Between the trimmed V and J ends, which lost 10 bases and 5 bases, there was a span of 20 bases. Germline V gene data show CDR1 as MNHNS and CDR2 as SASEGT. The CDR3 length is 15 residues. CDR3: CAKTTGDGRTGELFF. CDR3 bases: TGTGCCAAAACGACCGGGGACGGAAGAACCGGGGAGCTGTTTTTT.

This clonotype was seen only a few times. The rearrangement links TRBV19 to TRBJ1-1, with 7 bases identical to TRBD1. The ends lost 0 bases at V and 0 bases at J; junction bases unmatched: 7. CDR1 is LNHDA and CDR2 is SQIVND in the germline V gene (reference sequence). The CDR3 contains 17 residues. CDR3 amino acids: CASSIDRDSTMNTEAFF. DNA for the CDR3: TGTGCCAGTAGTATAGATAGGGACAGCACCATGAACACTGAAGCTTTCTTT.

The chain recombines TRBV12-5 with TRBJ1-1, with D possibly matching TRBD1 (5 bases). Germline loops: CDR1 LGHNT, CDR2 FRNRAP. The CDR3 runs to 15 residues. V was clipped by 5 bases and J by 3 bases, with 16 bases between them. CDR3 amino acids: CASGKNWGRYTEAFF. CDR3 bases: TGTGCTAGTGGTAAGAACTGGGGCCGATACACTGAAGCTTTCTTT.

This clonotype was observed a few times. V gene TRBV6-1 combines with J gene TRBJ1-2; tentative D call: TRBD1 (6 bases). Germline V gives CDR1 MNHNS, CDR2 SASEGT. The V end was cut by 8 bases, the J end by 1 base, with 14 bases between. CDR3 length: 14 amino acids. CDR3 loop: CASARQDLNYGYTF. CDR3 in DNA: TGTGCCAGCGCTCGACAGGACCTTAACTATGGCTACACCTTC.

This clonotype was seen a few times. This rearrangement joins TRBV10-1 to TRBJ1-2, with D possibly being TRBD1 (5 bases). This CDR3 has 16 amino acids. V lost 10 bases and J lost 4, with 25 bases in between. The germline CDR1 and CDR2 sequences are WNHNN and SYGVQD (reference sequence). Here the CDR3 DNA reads TGCGCCACCAAGCCGTCGTGGGGGGGTAGAGGCTATGGCTACACCTTC. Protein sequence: CATKPSWGGRGYGYTF.

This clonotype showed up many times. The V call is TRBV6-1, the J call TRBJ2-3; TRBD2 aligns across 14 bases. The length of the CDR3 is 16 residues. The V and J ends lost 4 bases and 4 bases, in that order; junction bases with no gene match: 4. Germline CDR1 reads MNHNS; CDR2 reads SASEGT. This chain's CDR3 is CASSVLGLAGADTQYF. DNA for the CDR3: TGTGCCAGCAGTGTCTTGGGACTAGCGGGGGCAGATACGCAGTATTTT.

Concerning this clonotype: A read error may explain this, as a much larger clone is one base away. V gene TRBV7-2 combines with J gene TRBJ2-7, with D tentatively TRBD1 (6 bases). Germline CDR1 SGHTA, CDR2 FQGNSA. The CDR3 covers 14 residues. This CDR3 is CVSSLNRDTYEQYF. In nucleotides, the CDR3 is TGTGTCAGCAGCCTAAACCGGGACACCTACGAGCAGTACTTC.

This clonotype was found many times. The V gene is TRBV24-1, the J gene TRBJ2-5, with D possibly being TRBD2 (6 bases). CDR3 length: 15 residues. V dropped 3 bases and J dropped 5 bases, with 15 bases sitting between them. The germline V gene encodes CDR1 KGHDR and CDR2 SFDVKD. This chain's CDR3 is CATSDPQPRGETQYF. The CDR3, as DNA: TGTGCCACCAGTGATCCACAACCCCGGGGGGAGACCCAGTACTTC.

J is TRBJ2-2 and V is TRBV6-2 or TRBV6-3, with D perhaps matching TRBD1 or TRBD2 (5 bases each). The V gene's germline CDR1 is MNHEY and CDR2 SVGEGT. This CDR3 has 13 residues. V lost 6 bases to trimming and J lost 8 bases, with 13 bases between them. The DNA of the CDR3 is TGTGCCAGCAGCGGGACCCCGTTTGGGGAGCTGTTTTTT. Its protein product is CASSGTPFGELFF.

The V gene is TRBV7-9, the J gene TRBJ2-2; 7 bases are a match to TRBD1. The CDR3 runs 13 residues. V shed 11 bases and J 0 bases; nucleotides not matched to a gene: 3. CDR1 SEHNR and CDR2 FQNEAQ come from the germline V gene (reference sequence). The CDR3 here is CALRGPNTGELFF. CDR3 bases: TGTGCCCTTAGGGGGCCGAACACCGGGGAGCTGTTTTTT.